The 14 T cell receptor beta chains listed next were all sequenced from one sample in a study of blood T cell repertoires in COVID-19. Only in-frame clones appear in the TCRdb table, and some are missing; sequencing was by immunoSEQ multiplex PCR. The sample holds fewer than 250,000 clones, roughly nine tenths seen once. Sequenced material: peripheral blood. These receptors came from a man between 65 and 79 years old with acute or convalescent COVID-19.

For the CDR3, the DNA is TGTGCCAGCAGCTTATCATCCGGAGGGGATACGCAGTATTTT. Amino acids: CASSLSSGGDTQYF. This chain connects TRBV7-9 to TRBJ2-3; perhaps TRBD2 as D (6 bases). CDR3 length: 14 amino acids. Germline CDR1 is SEHNR and CDR2 is FQNEAQ (reference sequence). V shed 2 bases and J shed 6 bases, with 12 bases lying between them.

This clone was detected a few times. V is TRBV24-1 and J is TRBJ2-2, with a possible D match to TRBD1 (6 bases). V gave up 2 bases and J gave up 4 bases, with 13 bases separating them. The CDR3 has 16 amino acids. The V gene's germline CDR1 is KGHDR and CDR2 SFDVKD. CDR3 nucleotides: TGTGCCACCAGTGATTCCTGGACCAGGGGCACCGGGGAGCTGTTTTTT. Translated, it gives CATSDSWTRGTGELFF.

This clone was seen a single time. CDR3 DNA: TGTGCCAGTAGTATAAGTACAGGGGGTTTGGGTAACATTCAGTACTTC. Protein: CASSISTGGLGNIQYF. The chain links TRBV19 to TRBJ2-4; 8 bases line up with TRBD1. The trim removed 2 bases at V and 7 bases at J, leaving 10 bases unmatched. CDR1 is LNHDA, CDR2 SQIVND, per germline (reference sequence). The CDR3 consists of 16 residues.

This chain connects TRBV7-2 to TRBJ1-4, with D perhaps TRBD1 (5 bases). This CDR3 region has 14 residues. Between the trimmed V and J ends, which lost 5 bases and 8 bases, there was a span of 15 bases. The germline CDR1 and CDR2 sequences are SGHTA and FQGNSA. CDR3 in amino acids: CASSRTGRNEKLFF. The CDR3 bases are TGTGCCAGCAGCCGTACAGGACGCAACGAAAAACTGTTTTTT.

The rearrangement joins TRBV7-2 to TRBJ2-1, with TRBD2 matching over 9 bases. V was pared by 2 bases and J by 5 bases, with 4 bases of the junction left unmatched. The germline V gene encodes CDR1 SGHTA and CDR2 FQGNSA. The CDR3 totals 15 residues. CDR3 region: CASSLWLAGNNEQFF. CDR3 coding DNA: TGTGCCAGCAGCTTATGGCTAGCGGGGAACAATGAGCAGTTCTTC.

This clone has just a few counts. This sequence joins TRBV15 and TRBJ2-3; no clear D gene. Germline V gives CDR1 LNHNV, CDR2 YYDKDF (reference sequence). Trimming shortened V by 7 bases and J by 1 base, and 15 bases separated the two germline ends. The CDR3 spans 15 residues. The CDR3 DNA follows: TGTGCCACCAACCCCGACTCCAGAGGCACAGATACGCAGTATTTT. Residues: CATNPDSRGTDTQYF.

This chain connects TRBV5-6 to TRBJ2-1, with TRBD1 identical over 8 bases. Germline-derived CDR1 and CDR2 are SGHDT and YYEEEE. There are 13 residues in the CDR3. V was clipped by 0 bases and J by 10 bases; unmatched bases: 3. CDR3 bases: TGTGCCAGCAGCTTGGTCACAGGGGGAGAGCAGTTCTTC. This sequence encodes CASSLVTGGEQFF.

This CDR3 is CASSIGLAGGEQYF. The CDR3, as DNA: TGTGCCAGTAGTATAGGGCTAGCGGGAGGCGAGCAGTACTTC. V and J are TRBV19 and TRBJ2-7; 11 positions match TRBD2. Germline V gene sequence: CDR1 LNHDA, CDR2 SQIVND (reference sequence). The CDR3 is made up of 14 amino acids. The V gene end was trimmed by 1 base and the J gene end by 6 bases; junction bases not matched to a gene: 2.

The rearrangement uses TRBV28 and TRBJ2-2, with D possibly being TRBD2 (6 bases). The CDR3 runs 15 residues. Germline CDR1 MDHEN, CDR2 SYDVKM. Trimming took off 6 bases at V and 7 bases at J, with 18 bases between the two ends. In DNA form, the CDR3 reads TGTGCCAGCAGCCGCGCCACTAGCATCCACGGGGAGCTGTTTTTT. It yields the protein CASSRATSIHGELFF.

The sample holds many counts of this clone. The J gene is TRBJ2-2, the V gene TRBV5-1; the match to TRBD2 covers 7 bases. The CDR3 totals 16 residues. Losses at the gene ends were 4 bases for V and 5 bases for J; bases not matched to a gene: 11. Per the germline V gene, CDR1 is SGHRS and CDR2 is YFSETQ. CDR3 sequence: CASSVLGGINTGELFF. CDR3 DNA sequence: TGCGCCAGCAGCGTCTTGGGAGGGATAAATACCGGGGAGCTGTTTTTT.

The rearrangement links TRBV11-2 to TRBJ2-3; 7 positions agree with TRBD2. The CDR3 sequence is 14 residues long. Trimming removed 9 bases from V and 5 bases from J; junction bases left unmatched: 11. CDR1 SGHAT and CDR2 FQNNGV come from the germline V gene. The CDR3 here is CASTSAYRGDTQYF. The CDR3 DNA reads as TGTGCCAGTACTAGCGCCTACCGTGGAGATACGCAGTATTTT.

The chain employs TRBV2 and TRBJ1-2; no clear D. Trimming took off 8 bases at V and 8 bases at J, with 12 bases between the two ends. The CDR3 sequence is 11 residues long. Per the germline V gene, CDR1 is SNHLY and CDR2 is FYNNEI. CDR3 protein: CASWRGQGYTF. As DNA, the CDR3 is TGTGCCAGCTGGAGAGGGCAGGGCTACACCTTC.

The rearrangement uses TRBV27 and TRBJ1-1; D is perhaps TRBD1 (5 bases). Trimming left V 3 bases short and J 8 bases short, with 10 bases between. This CDR3 comprises 12 residues. Germline V gene data show CDR1 as MNHEY and CDR2 as SMNVEV (reference sequence). CDR3 coding DNA: TGTGCCAGCAGTTTTAGTGGGGGGGAAGCTTTCTTT. Amino acids: CASSFSGGEAFF.

The chain carries TRBV2 and TRBJ2-5; 9 bases align to TRBD2. J gave up 1 base and V 4 bases, and 7 bases lay outside the gene matches. Germline loops: CDR1 SNHLY, CDR2 FYNNEI. This CDR3 is built from 16 residues. In nucleotides, the CDR3 is TGTGCCAGCAGTGGTTTGGGCGGGAGGGCCCAAGAGACCCAGTACTTC. It encodes CASSGLGGRAQETQYF. Full variable domain (remainder filled in from reference TRBV2 and TRBJ2-5): EPEVTQTPSHQVTQMGQEVILRCVPISNHLYFYWYRQILGQKVEFLVSFYNNEISEKSEIFDDQFSVERPDGSNFTLKIRSTKLEDSAMYFCASSGLGGRAQETQYFGPGTRLLVL.